The 26 T cell receptor beta chains presented below share a single source sample, sequenced in a study of blood T cell repertoires in COVID-19. Profiling relied on immunoSEQ multiplex PCR, and the TCRdb table lists in-frame clones only, not all of them. The sample records about 230,000 clones, roughly nine tenths being singletons. Material for sequencing was PBMCs or T cells enriched from blood (not recorded which). The receptors stem from a woman aged 45-65 years in a cohort exposed to, infected with or recovered from COVID-19 (not recorded which).

The gene calls are TRBV18 and TRBJ1-5, with 7 nucleotides matching TRBD1. CDR1 and CDR2 from the germline V gene are KGHSH and LQKENI. The CDR3 is 14 residues long. The trim removed 6 bases at V and 4 bases at J, leaving 6 bases unmatched. The CDR3, as DNA: TGTGCCAGCTCCCACGACAGGGCAAATCAGCCCCAGCATTTT. Residues: CASSHDRANQPQHF.

This clone was seen a handful of times. The V gene is TRBV7-2, the J gene TRBJ2-1, with 13 nucleotides matching TRBD2. Trimming took 5 bases from V and 9 from J; bases not matched to a gene: 10. The CDR3 is 16 amino acids. The germline V gene has CDR1 SGHTA and CDR2 FQGNSA. The DNA of the CDR3 is TGTGCCAGCAGCGCACGACTAGCGGGGGGCCGCGGTGAGCAGTTCTTC. Translating it yields CASSARLAGGRGEQFF.

The chain combines TRBV6-5 with TRBJ2-1, with 12 bases matching TRBD2. CDR1 is MNHEY, CDR2 SVGAGI, per germline. V lost 8 bases, J lost 6 bases, and 5 bases stayed unmatched. This CDR3 is built from 14 residues. The CDR3 sequence: CASAPSGGGNEQFF. In nucleotides, the CDR3 is TGTGCCAGCGCCCCTAGCGGGGGGGGCAATGAGCAGTTCTTC.

The genes are TRBV3-1 (or the pseudogene TRBV3-2) and TRBJ1-2; 9 bases agree with TRBD1. Germline lookup yields CDR1 LGHDT and CDR2 YNNKEL (reference sequence). The V gene end was trimmed by 5 bases and the J gene end by 8 bases; junction bases not matched to a gene: 9. The CDR3 is 14 residues long. The chain's CDR3 is CASSSRDREGGYTF. The CDR3 DNA follows: TGTGCCAGCAGCTCCCGGGACAGGGAGGGGGGCTACACCTTC.

The table lists this clone with a count of one. This chain joins TRBV6-2 or TRBV6-3 and TRBJ2-7; possibly TRBD1 for D (6 bases). Deletions cut 6 bases from V and 2 bases from J, with 17 bases between. This CDR3 has 15 residues. CDR1 and CDR2 from the germline V gene are MNHEY and SVGEGT. The CDR3 loop reads CASSRTPDRTYEQYF. CDR3 coding DNA: TGTGCCAGCAGCCGCACCCCGGACAGAACCTACGAGCAGTACTTC.

The chain carries TRBV5-1 and TRBJ2-2; TRBD1 matches 7 bases. V lost 7 bases and J lost 6; bases outside the gene matches: 9. In germline, CDR1 is SGHRS, CDR2 YFSETQ. The CDR3 spans 14 residues. CDR3 sequence (DNA): TGCGCCAGCGGCAGGGGGACAGCGTCCGGGGAGCTGTTTTTT. It codes for CASGRGTASGELFF.

The CDR3 DNA sequence: TGTGCCAGCAGTCAACAGGGGGGGGACAATGAGCAGTTCTTC. It encodes CASSQQGGDNEQFF. The chain uses TRBV2 and TRBJ2-1; D may be TRBD1 (8 bases). Germline CDR1 and CDR2: SNHLY and FYNNEI. Deletions cut 5 bases from V and 5 bases from J, with 13 bases between. The CDR3 sequence is 14 residues long.

The CDR3 region is CASSTDRATNEKLFF. The DNA for the CDR3 is TGTGCCAGCAGCACAGACAGGGCAACTAATGAAAAACTGTTTTTT. V usage is TRBV7-8 and J usage is TRBJ1-4, with TRBD1 matching 7 bases. CDR1 and CDR2 (germline): SGHVS, FQNEAQ. The CDR3 is 15 amino acids. V was pared by 5 bases and J by 0 bases, with 3 bases of the junction left unmatched.

The rearrangement links TRBV24-1 to TRBJ2-1; 7 bases map to TRBD1. From germline, CDR1 is KGHDR and CDR2 SFDVKD. Trimming at V came to 3 bases and at J to 8 bases, leaving 9 bases not matched to a gene. The CDR3 sequence is 15 residues long. The CDR3 here is CATSDATGLVDEQFF. The CDR3 DNA follows: TGTGCCACCAGTGATGCGACAGGGCTCGTCGATGAGCAGTTCTTC.

The chain links TRBV30 to TRBJ1-2; 8 bases align to TRBD1. Germline lookup yields CDR1 GTSNPN and CDR2 SVGIG (reference sequence). The length of the CDR3 is 16 residues. Trimming removed 3 bases from V and 5 bases from J; junction bases left unmatched: 14. The CDR3 region has the DNA TGTGCCTGGAGAAACGGACAGGGAATCGTTCCGTATGGCTACACCTTC. It yields the protein CAWRNGQGIVPYGYTF.

The J gene is TRBJ2-2, the V gene TRBV5-4, with 8 bases matching TRBD2. Germline V lookup: CDR1 SGHNT, CDR2 YYREEE (reference sequence). Germline trimming cut 4 bases from V and 5 bases from J; bases unmatched to any gene: 7. The CDR3 has 15 amino acids. The DNA of the CDR3 is TGTGCCAGCAGCACCGGGGGGGCCTTGACCGGGGAGCTGTTTTTT. Translating gives CASSTGGALTGELFF.

The rearrangement links TRBV19 to TRBJ2-6, with 8 nucleotides matching TRBD1. Unmatched junction bases numbered 12, after V lost 7 bases and J lost 4 bases. This CDR3 is built from 17 residues. Germline CDR1 LNHDA, CDR2 SQIVND (reference sequence). CDR3 nucleotide sequence: TGTGCCAGTACCCCCAGGACAGGGCTACGGGGGGCCAACGTCCTGACTTTC. Translated, it gives CASTPRTGLRGANVLTF.

J is TRBJ2-7 and V is TRBV5-8, with D maybe TRBD1 (5 bases). The length of the CDR3 is 14 residues. The V gene lost 0 bases and the J gene lost 4 bases, with 11 bases spanning the gap. The germline V gene encodes CDR1 SGHTS and CDR2 YDEGEE. CDR3 sequence (DNA): TGTGCCAGCAGCTTGGACAGGTTACCTTACGAGCAGTACTTC. Encoded protein: CASSLDRLPYEQYF.

This rearrangement joins TRBV7-2 to TRBJ1-2, with D perhaps TRBD1 (5 bases). The CDR3 spans 13 residues. The ends were cut back, 4 bases at V and 4 bases at J, with 10 bases in the middle. Germline lookup yields CDR1 SGHTA and CDR2 FQGNSA. This CDR3 is CASSSGVGYGYTF. In DNA, the CDR3 is TGTGCCAGCAGCTCGGGGGTGGGCTATGGCTACACCTTC.

The J gene is TRBJ1-3, the V gene TRBV10-1; D gene uncertain. CDR1 WNHNN and CDR2 SYGVQD come from the germline V gene (reference sequence). Trimming stripped 3 bases from V and 3 bases from J, with 12 bases between. The length of the CDR3 is 15 residues. The DNA for the CDR3 is TGCGCCAGCAGTGAAGGAGGCATCGGTGGAAACACCATATATTTT. The encoded protein is CASSEGGIGGNTIYF.

With respect to this clone: In the same sample, other DNA sequences code for this CDR3. The rearrangement uses TRBV4-2 and TRBJ1-1; D is undetermined. The CDR3 length is 14 residues. Germline CDR1 LGHNA, CDR2 YNFKEQ. Trimming removed 0 bases at V and 1 base at J, with 6 bases between. Here the CDR3 DNA reads TGTGCCAGCAGCCAAGATAGTAAGAACACTGAAGCTTTCTTT. Protein product: CASSQDSKNTEAFF.

There are many counts of this clone. J is TRBJ1-1 and V is TRBV5-8; D uncertain. Germline CDR1 and CDR2: SGHTS and YDEGEE. The CDR3 loop spans 15 amino acids. V lost 0 bases to trimming and J lost 7 bases, with 16 bases between them. CDR3 in DNA: TGTGCCAGCAGCTTGGCCGTCGGACTCGATGATGAAGCTTTCTTT. Translation: CASSLAVGLDDEAFF.

This chain links TRBV7-2 with TRBJ2-7, with 14 bases fitting TRBD2. Germline V gives CDR1 SGHTA, CDR2 FQGNSA. J lost 2 bases, V lost 8 bases, and 5 bases had no gene match. This CDR3 comprises 15 residues. DNA of the CDR3: TGTGCCAGCGGGAGACTAGCGGGGGGGACCTACGAGCAGTACTTC. It translates to CASGRLAGGTYEQYF.

This chain uses TRBV5-6 with TRBJ2-7; 9 bases agree with TRBD1. Per the germline V gene, CDR1 is SGHDT and CDR2 is YYEEEE. J lost 4 bases, V lost 0 bases, and 2 bases had no gene match. The CDR3 contains 14 residues. The CDR3 DNA reads TGTGCCAGCAGCTTGGACAGGGGGCCATACGAGCAGTACTTC. Translating it yields CASSLDRGPYEQYF.

The genes are TRBV28 and TRBJ1-6, with a tentative D call TRBD1 (6 bases). Germline CDR1 reads MDHEN; CDR2 reads SYDVKM. V was trimmed by 4 bases and J by 4 bases, leaving 14 bases between them. CDR3 length: 16 amino acids. The CDR3 bases are TGTGCCAGCAGTTCCCAGGGGCTGGATTATAATTCACCCCTCCACTTT. Translated: CASSSQGLDYNSPLHF.

This chain's CDR3 is CASTNSQGGGYTF. The CDR3 region has the DNA TGTGCCAGCACCAATTCACAGGGTGGGGGCTACACCTTC. This sequence joins TRBV7-2 and TRBJ1-2; TRBD1 is a possible D gene (6 bases). Per the germline V gene, CDR1 is SGHTA and CDR2 is FQGNSA. The V gene lost 7 bases and the J gene lost 8 bases, with 17 bases spanning the gap. The CDR3 loop spans 13 amino acids. The variable domain in full, with the rest retrieved from reference TRBV7-2 and TRBJ1-2, is GAGVSQSPSNKVTEKGKDVELRCDPISGHTALYWYRQSLGQGLEFLIYFQGNSAPDKSGLPSDRFSAERTGGSVSTLTIQRTQQEDSAVYLCASTNSQGGGYTFGSGTRLTVV.

The table lists this clone with a few counts. CDR3 sequence reads: CASSPRSGGGIAGNTIYF. The CDR3 DNA reads TGTGCCAGCAGCCCTAGGTCGGGAGGGGGTATCGCTGGAAACACCATATATTTT. The chain joins TRBV7-9 to TRBJ1-3; TRBD1 is a possible D gene (6 bases). The ends were cut back, 5 bases at V and 2 bases at J, with 22 bases in the middle. This CDR3 contains 18 residues. From germline, CDR1 is SEHNR and CDR2 FQNEAQ (reference sequence).

The chain carries TRBV5-4 and TRBJ1-4; D might be TRBD1 (6 bases). Germline lookup yields CDR1 SGHNT and CDR2 YYREEE (reference sequence). The CDR3 consists of 17 residues. V was trimmed by 4 bases and J by 5 bases, leaving 21 bases between them. CDR3 sequence: CASSPRGAGAGNEKLFF. As DNA, the CDR3 is TGTGCCAGCAGCCCTCGTGGGGCAGGGGCCGGGAATGAAAAACTGTTTTTT.

This sequence joins TRBV4-1 and TRBJ2-2; perhaps TRBD1 as D (5 bases). V lost 1 base, J lost 1 base, and 10 bases lay in between. Germline-derived CDR1 and CDR2 are MGHRA and YSYEKL. This CDR3 has 16 residues. Written as DNA, the CDR3 is TGCGCCAGCAGCCAAGCTCCCAGGGAGAACACCGGGGAGCTGTTTTTT. As protein: CASSQAPRENTGELFF.

This sequence joins TRBV9 and TRBJ2-7, with 7 bases lining up with TRBD2. J lost 4 bases, V lost 0 bases, and 13 bases had no gene match. The CDR3 totals 17 residues. The V gene's germline CDR1 is SGDLS and CDR2 YYNGEE. Written as DNA, the CDR3 is TGTGCCAGCAGCGTAGGTTTGCCCTCTAGCGGCGGTTACGAGCAGTACTTC. Residues: CASSVGLPSSGGYEQYF.

The rearrangement links TRBV4-1 to TRBJ2-7, with 10 positions matching TRBD2. CDR3 size: 17 residues. V dropped 4 bases and J dropped 1; count of bases not matched to a gene: 10. The germline gives CDR1 MGHRA, CDR2 YSYEKL. CDR3 protein: CASSPGGFSGGSYEQYF. Here the CDR3 DNA reads TGCGCCAGCAGCCCCGGCGGGTTTAGCGGGGGGTCCTACGAGCAGTACTTC.